This passage covers 15 T cell receptor beta chains from one sample sequenced in a study of blood T cell repertoires in COVID-19. TCRdb's table, derived via immunoSEQ multiplex PCR, lists solely in-frame clones and lacks some. The sample shows about 62,000 clones, roughly 92% of them seen only once. Source material: peripheral blood. Receptors were obtained from a human donor in a cohort sampled during active COVID-19.

This clone has only a few counts. The genes are TRBV29-1 and TRBJ1-1, with D hard to call. Germline CDR1 is SQVTM and CDR2 is ANQGSEA. The CDR3 contains 14 residues. Trimming removed 3 bases at V and 4 bases at J, with 15 bases between. In nucleotides, the CDR3 is TGCAGCGTTGATCCGGCGGGGTTGGGCACTGAAGCTTTCTTT. Translating gives CSVDPAGLGTEAFF. Drawing the rest from reference TRBV29-1 and TRBJ1-1, the complete variable domain is SAVISQKPSRDICQRGTSLTIQCQVDSQVTMMFWYRQQPGQSLTLIATANQGSEATYESGFVIDKFPISRPNLTFSTLTVSNMSPEDSSIYLCSVDPAGLGTEAFFGQGTRLTVV.

The V and J genes are TRBV19 and TRBJ1-2; 12 bases align to TRBD1. Germline CDR1 is LNHDA and CDR2 is SQIVND (reference sequence). This CDR3 contains 14 residues. The trim removed 6 bases at V and 7 bases at J, leaving 6 bases unmatched. The DNA for the CDR3 is TGTGCCAGTAGCCGGGACAGGGGGCGCGGTGGCTACACCTTC. This sequence encodes CASSRDRGRGGYTF.

This chain connects TRBV6-5 to TRBJ1-1; TRBD1 agrees at 10 bases. Per germline, CDR1 MNHEY and CDR2 SVGAGI. CDR3 length: 14 amino acids. The V segment lost 11 bases and the J segment 2 bases; nucleotides outside the gene matches: 8. CDR3 loop: CAGIRDRGNTEAFF. The CDR3, as DNA: TGTGCCGGAATAAGGGACAGGGGCAACACTGAAGCTTTCTTT.

This chain uses TRBV2 with TRBJ1-5, with 8 bases aligning to TRBD1. Trimming at V came to 8 bases and at J to 4 bases, leaving 7 bases not matched to a gene. Germline values: CDR1 SNHLY, CDR2 FYNNEI. The CDR3 consists of 14 residues. The CDR3 is CASSGTGLNQPQHF. CDR3 nucleotides: TGTGCCAGCTCCGGGACAGGATTAAATCAGCCCCAGCATTTT.

The chain is built from TRBV7-2 and TRBJ2-7; 9 bases fit TRBD2. The germline V gene has CDR1 SGHTA and CDR2 FQGNSA. The V segment lost 5 bases and the J segment 5 bases; nucleotides outside the gene matches: 10. The CDR3 contains 15 residues. This CDR3 is CASSPRAGGFDEQYF. CDR3 in DNA: TGTGCCAGCAGCCCGAGGGCGGGGGGGTTTGACGAGCAGTACTTC.

This chain links TRBV7-8 with TRBJ1-1, with 7 bases lining up with TRBD1. The germline V gene encodes CDR1 SGHVS and CDR2 FQNEAQ. J lost 8 bases, V lost 2 bases, and 2 bases had no gene match. The length of the CDR3 is 12 residues. DNA for the CDR3: TGTGCCAGCAGCTTAACGACAGGGGAAGCTTTCTTT. Translated, it gives CASSLTTGEAFF. The variable domain in full, completed from reference TRBV7-8 and TRBJ1-1, reads GAGVSQSPRYKVAKRGQDVALRCDPISGHVSLFWYQQALGQGPEFLTYFQNEAQLDKSGLPSDRFFAERPEGSVSTLKIQRTQQEDSAVYLCASSLTTGEAFFGQGTRLTVV.

This clone was seen just once. The gene calls are TRBV5-1 and TRBJ2-1; no clear D. Germline values: CDR1 SGHRS, CDR2 YFSETQ. Trimming shortened V by 5 bases and J by 0 bases, and 12 bases separated the two germline ends. The CDR3 is 15 amino acids. CDR3 in DNA: TGCGCCAGCAGTGAAACCAGAAGCTCCTACAATGAGCAGTTCTTC. This gives the protein CASSETRSSYNEQFF.

This clone was seen more than once but under ten times. The chain has TRBV5-8 and TRBJ2-7, with D tentatively TRBD1 (6 bases). V lost 7 bases, J lost 9 bases, and 23 bases lay in between. The CDR3 is 14 amino acids. Germline CDR1 reads SGHTS; CDR2 reads YDEGEE. CDR3 nucleotide sequence: TGTGCCAGCGGCGCCTGGGGGAGACAGGACATGCAGTACTTC. This gives the protein CASGAWGRQDMQYF.

V is TRBV6-2 or TRBV6-3 and J is TRBJ2-3, with D possibly matching TRBD2 (5 bases). V was trimmed by 3 bases and J by 6 bases, leaving 7 bases between them. The germline gives CDR1 MNHEY, CDR2 SVGEGT. CDR3 length: 12 residues. CDR3 DNA: TGTGCCAGCAGTTATCGAGGGGATACGCAGTATTTT. Encoded protein: CASSYRGDTQYF.

The chain couples TRBV30 to TRBJ2-2, with D perhaps matching TRBD2 (5 bases). V dropped 8 bases and J dropped 2 bases, with 15 bases sitting between them. Germline CDR1 reads GTSNPN; CDR2 reads SVGIG (reference sequence). The CDR3 is made up of 14 amino acids. CDR3 sequence reads: CAEAYEGNTGELFF. CDR3 DNA sequence: TGTGCCGAGGCGTATGAGGGAAACACCGGGGAGCTGTTTTTT.

The rearrangement joins TRBV6-1 to TRBJ2-3; 10 bases agree with TRBD2. Per the germline V gene, CDR1 is MNHNS and CDR2 is SASEGT. V lost 4 bases to trimming and J lost 5 bases; unmatched junction nucleotides: 9. The CDR3 covers 16 residues. The CDR3 reads CASSGRASGREDTQYF. The CDR3 region has the DNA TGTGCCAGCAGTGGCCGGGCTAGCGGGAGAGAAGATACGCAGTATTTT.

The rearrangement joins TRBV12-2 to TRBJ2-1; TRBD2, the table's D call, was not compared with the DNA. TRBV12-2 is an annotated pseudogene. This CDR3 has 14 amino acids. The CDR3 loop reads CASRGLAGGNEQFF. CDR3 in DNA: TGTGCAAGTCGCGGACTAGCGGGGGGCAATGAGCAGTTCTTC.

This chain joins TRBV18 and TRBJ1-2, with D possibly matching TRBD1 (6 bases). V was pared by 5 bases and J by 3 bases, with 16 bases between. The germline V gene encodes CDR1 KGHSH and CDR2 LQKENI. CDR3 size: 15 residues. The CDR3 sequence: CASSENRVLDYGYTF. As DNA, the CDR3 is TGTGCCAGCTCAGAGAACAGGGTATTGGACTATGGCTACACCTTC. Complete variable domain (other parts from reference TRBV18 and TRBJ1-2): NAGVMQNPRHLVRRRGQEARLRCSPMKGHSHVYWYRQLPEEGLKFMVYLQKENIIDESGMPKERFSAEFPKEGPSILRIQQVVRGDSAAYFCASSENRVLDYGYTFGSGTRLTVV.

V and J are TRBV2 and TRBJ1-4, with a weak D call TRBD1 (6 bases). Germline V gene lookup returns CDR1 SNHLY and CDR2 FYNNEI. The CDR3 covers 14 residues. The V and J ends lost 10 bases and 0 bases respectively, with 12 bases between them. The chain's CDR3 is CAINYRATNEKLFF. DNA of the CDR3: TGTGCCATCAACTACAGGGCAACTAATGAAAAACTGTTTTTT.

This rearrangement joins TRBV7-8 to TRBJ2-6, with D perhaps TRBD1 (6 bases). V lost 1 base, J lost 2 bases, and 9 bases lay in between. This CDR3 has 16 residues. The germline V gene has CDR1 SGHVS and CDR2 FQNEAQ. CDR3 sequence: CASSLERGTGANVLTF. The CDR3 nucleotides are TGTGCCAGCAGCTTAGAGAGGGGGACTGGGGCCAACGTCCTGACTTTC.